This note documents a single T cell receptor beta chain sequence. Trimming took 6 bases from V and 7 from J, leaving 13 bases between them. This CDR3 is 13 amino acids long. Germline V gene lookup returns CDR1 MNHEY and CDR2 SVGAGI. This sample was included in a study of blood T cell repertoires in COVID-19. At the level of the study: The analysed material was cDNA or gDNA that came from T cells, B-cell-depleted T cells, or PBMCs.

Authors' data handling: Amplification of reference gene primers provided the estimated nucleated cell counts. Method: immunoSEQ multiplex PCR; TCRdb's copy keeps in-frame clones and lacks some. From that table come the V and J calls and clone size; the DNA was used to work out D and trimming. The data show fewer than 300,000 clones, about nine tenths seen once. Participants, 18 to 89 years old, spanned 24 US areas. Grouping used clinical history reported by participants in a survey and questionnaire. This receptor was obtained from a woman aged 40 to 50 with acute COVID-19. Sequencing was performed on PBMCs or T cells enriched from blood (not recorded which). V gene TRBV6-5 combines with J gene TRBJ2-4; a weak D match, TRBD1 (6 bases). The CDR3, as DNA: TGTGCCAGCAGACCTACAGGGTACAACATTCAGTACTTC. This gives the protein CASRPTGYNIQYF.